Listed here are 7 T cell receptor beta chains from one sample, sequenced in a study of blood T cell repertoires in COVID-19. Here immunoSEQ multiplex PCR was the method, and the copy in TCRdb shows in-frame clones only, minus some. Of hundreds of thousands of clones detected, 83% appear once; the ten largest clones hold 3% to 4%. Sequencing was carried out using PBMCs or T cells enriched from blood (not recorded which). These receptor sequences come from a woman between 35 and 50 years old who had been exposed to COVID-19.

The chain couples TRBV19 to TRBJ1-5; TRBD1 agrees at 9 bases. This CDR3 has 14 residues. V was clipped by 7 bases and J by 4 bases; unmatched bases: 5. Germline CDR1 is LNHDA and CDR2 is SQIVND (reference sequence). As DNA, the CDR3 is TGTGCCAGTACCACCGGGACAGGGAATCAGCCCCAGCATTTT. Translation gives CASTTGTGNQPQHF.

The rearrangement joins TRBV19 to TRBJ1-5; D may be TRBD1 (5 bases). CDR1 LNHDA and CDR2 SQIVND come from the germline V gene (reference sequence). Trimming stripped 4 bases from V and 2 bases from J, with 12 bases between. The CDR3 runs 15 residues. CDR3 protein: CASSTDSLGNQPQHF. The CDR3 DNA is TGTGCCAGTAGTACTGACAGCTTGGGCAATCAGCCCCAGCATTTT.

This sequence joins TRBV7-9 and TRBJ1-1; TRBD1 might be the D (5 bases). V was pared by 5 bases and J by 4 bases, with 14 bases between. Germline V gene sequence: CDR1 SEHNR, CDR2 FQNEAQ (reference sequence). The CDR3 totals 14 residues. CDR3 DNA sequence: TGTGCCAGCAGCAATATCAGGGTGGGCACTGAAGCTTTCTTT. Translated, it gives CASSNIRVGTEAFF.

This rearrangement joins TRBV5-1 to TRBJ1-6, with D maybe TRBD1 (6 bases). The CDR3 has 15 residues. CDR1 and CDR2 (germline): SGHRS, YFSETQ. Deletions cut 3 bases from V and 0 bases from J, with 7 bases between. Here the CDR3 DNA reads TGCGCCAGCAGCTCGACAGGCTCCTATAATTCACCCCTCCACTTT. Its translation: CASSSTGSYNSPLHF. Full variable domain (remainder filled in from reference TRBV5-1 and TRBJ1-6): KAGVTQTPRYLIKTRGQQVTLSCSPISGHRSVSWYQQTPGQGLQFLFEYFSETQRNKGNFPGRFSGRQFSNSRSEMNVSTLELGDSALYLCASSSTGSYNSPLHFGNGTRLTVT.

V and J are TRBV20-1 and TRBJ2-3, with 10 bases lining up with TRBD2. CDR1 DFQATT and CDR2 SNEGSKA come from the germline V gene (reference sequence). The junction had 10 bases not matched to a gene; V was cut back by 3 bases and J by 7 bases. The CDR3 is 15 amino acids. CDR3 sequence reads: CSASSLAGAENTQYF. The CDR3 DNA is TGCAGTGCTAGTTCGCTAGCGGGGGCCGAGAATACGCAGTATTTT.

The rearrangement joins TRBV24-1 to TRBJ1-2; D remains ambiguous. The germline gives CDR1 KGHDR, CDR2 SFDVKD. The CDR3 consists of 13 residues. V gave up 4 bases and J gave up 2 bases, with 7 bases separating them. The CDR3 loop is CATSEQQNYGYTF. In DNA, the CDR3 is TGTGCCACCAGTGAGCAACAGAACTATGGCTACACCTTC.

The chain links TRBV7-3 to TRBJ1-1; TRBD1 might be the D (6 bases). Germline-derived CDR1 and CDR2 are SGHTA and FQGTGA. V was clipped by 1 base and J by 0 bases, with 9 bases between them. The CDR3 sequence is 15 residues long. DNA for the CDR3: TGTGCCAGCAGCTTAAATGGGGGCCTGAACACTGAAGCTTTCTTT. Translated: CASSLNGGLNTEAFF.